A single sample is the source of the 8 T cell receptor beta chains below, sequenced in a study of T cell changes during pregnancy in multiple sclerosis. Generated by immunoSEQ multiplex PCR, the TCRdb table keeps only in-frame clones and is missing some. The sample includes around 100,000 clones, approximately 90% seen only once; the top ten take roughly 3.5%. Sequencing used peripheral blood, obtained after pregnancy. The receptors stem from a female donor with multiple sclerosis, enrolled in a pregnancy study.

This chain links TRBV11-1 with TRBJ1-6; D remains ambiguous. Deletions cut 1 base from V and 7 bases from J, with 8 bases between. Germline V lookup: CDR1 SGHAT, CDR2 FQDESV (reference sequence). The CDR3 has 14 residues. The CDR3 DNA sequence: TGTGCCAGCAGCTTAGGGGCACAGAATTCACCCCTCCACTTT. This sequence encodes CASSLGAQNSPLHF.

The chain carries TRBV9 and TRBJ1-1; tentative D call: TRBD1 (5 bases). This CDR3 region has 15 residues. V gave up 0 bases and J gave up 3 bases, with 12 bases separating them. The germline V gene has CDR1 SGDLS and CDR2 YYNGEE. For the CDR3, the DNA is TGTGCCAGCAGCGTAGGGGGCAGGGCGCACACTGAAGCTTTCTTT. Residues: CASSVGGRAHTEAFF.

The CDR3 DNA follows: TGTGCCAGCAGCTTATCTCAGTGGGGGGTAGATGAAAAACTGTTTTTT. This codes for CASSLSQWGVDEKLFF. The V and J genes are TRBV7-8 and TRBJ1-4, with a tentative D call TRBD1 (5 bases). CDR3 length: 16 amino acids. V was trimmed by 2 bases and J by 6 bases, leaving 16 bases between them. Germline CDR1 and CDR2: SGHVS and FQNEAQ.

CDR3 nucleotides: TGTGCCAGCAACCTCGGGGGGGCCGTAGAGACCCAGTACTTC. Translated, it gives CASNLGGAVETQYF. The gene calls are TRBV9 and TRBJ2-5; 8 positions agree with TRBD2. In germline, CDR1 is SGDLS, CDR2 YYNGEE. This CDR3 region has 14 residues. V was pared by 6 bases and J by 4 bases, with 8 bases of the junction left unmatched. Combining the CDR3 with reference TRBV9 and TRBJ2-5 gives the whole variable domain DSGVTQTPKHLITATGQRVTLRCSPRSGDLSVYWYQQSLDQGLQFLIQYYNGEERAKGNILERFSAQQFPDLHSELNLSSLELGDSALYFCASNLGGAVETQYFGPGTRLLVL.

The rearrangement links TRBV19 to TRBJ1-5, with 7 nucleotides matching TRBD1. Germline CDR1 LNHDA, CDR2 SQIVND (reference sequence). The CDR3 is made up of 16 amino acids. V lost 8 bases to trimming and J lost 6 bases; unmatched junction nucleotides: 16. CDR3 nucleotides: TGTGCCAGTTCGGACAGGAGTTTTCTATTTGGTCAGCCCCAGCATTTT. Translated, it gives CASSDRSFLFGQPQHF.

This sequence joins TRBV7-9 and TRBJ2-2; 9 bases fit TRBD2. Germline CDR1 and CDR2: SEHNR and FQNEAQ (reference sequence). With V trimmed by 6 bases and J by 6 bases, 17 bases remained unmatched. The CDR3 is 18 amino acids. CDR3 amino acids: CASSRPDSLAGKAGELFF. The CDR3 nucleotides read TGTGCCAGCAGTCGCCCAGACTCTCTAGCGGGGAAGGCCGGGGAGCTGTTTTTT.

V usage is TRBV7-6 and J usage is TRBJ2-1, with D unclear. In germline, CDR1 is SGHVS, CDR2 FNYEAQ. The CDR3 contains 15 residues. Trimming shortened V by 4 bases and J by 0 bases, and 10 bases separated the two germline ends. The CDR3 coding sequence is TGTGCCAGCAGCTCCCGAGATAGCTCCTACAATGAGCAGTTCTTC. This encodes CASSSRDSSYNEQFF.

This chain uses TRBV5-5 with TRBJ2-1; 7 positions match TRBD1. Unmatched junction bases numbered 4, after V lost 1 base and J lost 3 bases. Per the germline V gene, CDR1 is SGHKS and CDR2 is YYEKEE (reference sequence). The length of the CDR3 is 15 residues. The chain's CDR3 is CASSLSGTVYNEQFF. CDR3 sequence (DNA): TGTGCCAGCAGCTTGTCTGGGACAGTCTACAATGAGCAGTTCTTC. Together with reference TRBV5-5 and TRBJ2-1, the CDR3 gives the full variable domain: DAGVTQSPTHLIKTRGQQVTLRCSPISGHKSVSWYQQVLGQGPQFIFQYYEKEERGRGNFPDRFSARQFPNYSSELNVNALLLGDSALYLCASSLSGTVYNEQFFGPGTRLTVL.